These T cell receptor beta chains were read from a single sample in a study of cytomegalovirus exposure and HLA in healthy donors. Some clones are missing from TCRdb's copy, which holds only in-frame ones; the method was immunoSEQ multiplex PCR. The sample yields 100,000 to 150,000 clones, roughly 80% seen once. The sequenced sample consisted of PBMCs. The receptors were gathered from a young man in good health and CMV-seronegative. Both conserved end residues are part of each CDR3. A D gene is named only where the DNA matches it firmly. A clone size is listed for some rows: how often the clone was seen (once, few, many), or a class if it is expanded.

TRBJ2-7,.,TRBV20-1,.,CSARQGYEQYF,TGCAGTGCTAGACAGGGGTACGAGCAGTACTTC
TRBJ1-1,.,TRBV2,.,CASSVAQAGSTEAFF,TGTGCCAGCAGTGTGGCCCAAGCAGGATCCACTGAAGCTTTCTTT
TRBJ1-1,.,TRBV28,.,CASSFQTGPMNTEAFF,TGTGCCAGCAGTTTCCAAACAGGGCCCATGAACACTGAAGCTTTCTTT
TRBJ1-3,TRBD1,TRBV6-5,.,CASRSDRASGNTIYF,TGTGCCAGCAGATCCGACAGGGCCTCTGGAAACACCATATATTTT
TRBJ1-1,.,TRBV6-5,.,CASSPRSTGAEAFF,TGTGCCAGCAGTCCCCGGTCAACGGGGGCTGAAGCTTTCTTT
TRBJ2-1,TRBD1,TRBV7-2,.,CASSFRQGIPYEQFF,TGTGCCAGCAGCTTCCGACAGGGAATCCCATACGAGCAGTTCTTC
TRBJ2-2,.,TRBV5-1,.,CASSSPAGELFF,TGCGCCAGCAGCTCTCCAGCCGGGGAGCTGTTTTTT
TRBJ2-7,.,TRBV5-6,.,CASSLMLAEQYF,TGTGCCAGCAGCTTGATGCTAGCTGAGCAGTACTTC
TRBJ2-1,TRBD2,TRBV14,.,CASSQDPAGLAEQFF,TGTGCCAGCAGCCAAGATCCAGCGGGGCTCGCTGAGCAGTTCTTC
TRBJ2-5,TRBD2,TRBV28,.,CASSFSSGGRETQYF,TGTGCCAGCAGTTTTTCGTCGGGGGGAAGAGAGACCCAGTACTTC
TRBJ1-5,TRBD1,TRBV10-1,.,CASFRQGWAKPQHF,TGCGCCAGCTTTCGACAGGGATGGGCGAAGCCCCAGCATTTT
TRBJ1-4,.,TRBV5-1,few,CASRRLEDNEKLFF,TGCGCCAGCCGGCGGTTAGAGGATAATGAAAAACTGTTTTTT
TRBJ1-5,TRBD1,TRBV2,.,CASSAPTGSNQPQHF,TGTGCCAGCAGTGCTCCGACAGGGAGCAATCAGCCCCAGCATTTT
TRBJ1-1,.,TRBV28,.,CASSPVGGYMNTEAFF,TGTGCCAGCAGTCCCGTAGGGGGATACATGAACACTGAAGCTTTCTTT
TRBJ1-5,TRBD1,TRBV18,.,CASSGQGSQPQHF,TGTGCCAGCTCAGGACAGGGGAGTCAGCCCCAGCATTTT
TRBJ2-7,.,TRBV2,.,CAITHELGYSYEQYF,TGTGCCATCACTCACGAGCTGGGCTACTCCTACGAGCAGTACTTC
TRBJ1-6,.,TRBV23-1,.,CASPGGRTYNSPLHF,TGCGCCAGCCCCGGGGGGCGAACCTATAATTCACCCCTCCACTTT
TRBJ2-3,.,TRBV5-1,.,CASSNPGADTQYF,TGCGCCAGTTCTAATCCGGGGGCAGATACGCAGTATTTT
TRBJ1-2,.,TRBV6-1,.,CASSEGAGQTNYGYTF,TGTGCCAGCAGTGAAGGCGCAGGGCAAACTAACTATGGCTACACCTTC
TRBJ2-4,.,TRBV27,.,CASSLSPRLGGIQYF,TGTGCCAGCAGTTTATCCCCTAGACTGGGAGGCATTCAGTACTTC
TRBJ1-4,.,TRBV5-6,.,CASSLAGGDWSEKLFF,TGTGCCAGCAGCTTGGCCGGTGGAGATTGGAGTGAAAAACTGTTTTTT
TRBJ2-6,.,TRBV2,.,CASSEMGGGANGLTF,TGTGCCAGCAGTGAAATGGGCGGTGGGGCCAACGGCCTGACTTTC
TRBJ1-5,.,TRBV27,.,CASGRGSQPQHF,TGTGCCAGCGGCAGGGGTTCCCAGCCCCAGCATTTT
TRBJ1-2,TRBD1,TRBV5-5,.,CASSLAGQGLSYTF,TGTGCCAGCAGCTTGGCCGGACAGGGGTTGAGCTACACCTTC
TRBJ2-7,TRBD2,TRBV27,.,CASTGGSSSYEQYF,TGTGCCAGCACCGGGGGGTCGAGCTCCTACGAGCAGTACTTC
TRBJ2-5,TRBD1,TRBV5-1,few,CASSQDRARETQYF,TGCGCCAGCAGCCAGGACAGGGCCAGGGAGACCCAGTACTTC
TRBJ2-1,TRBD1,TRBV2,.,CASRGARTGGYNEQFF,TGTGCCAGCAGGGGGGCGAGGACAGGGGGCTACAATGAGCAGTTCTTC
TRBJ2-5,TRBD2,TRBV11-2,.,CASSLVAGGLETQYF,TGTGCCAGCAGCTTAGTAGCGGGGGGGCTAGAGACCCAGTACTTC
TRBJ1-2,TRBD1,TRBV7-8,.,CASSWDRDNYGYTF,TGTGCCAGCAGCTGGGACAGGGATAACTATGGCTACACCTTC
TRBJ2-7,TRBD1,TRBV5-1,.,CASSATGEYEQYF,TGCGCCAGCAGCGCGACAGGGGAGTACGAGCAGTACTTC
TRBJ1-2,.,TRBV11-2,.,CASSSYGGNYGYTF,TGTGCCAGCAGCTCCTACGGGGGGAACTATGGCTACACCTTC
TRBJ1-1,.,TRBV19,.,CASSVQGNTEAFF,TGTGCCAGTAGCGTACAGGGGAACACTGAAGCTTTCTTT
TRBJ1-5,TRBD1,TRBV19,.,CASSPQGADQPQHF,TGTGCCAGTAGTCCACAGGGGGCGGATCAGCCCCAGCATTTT
TRBJ2-7,.,TRBV10-3,.,CAISESVLPYEQYF,TGTGCCATCAGTGAGTCCGTACTACCCTACGAGCAGTACTTC
TRBJ1-4,.,TRBV7-9,.,CSSSLQGLTLNEKLFF,TGTTCCAGCAGCTTACAGGGATTGACCCTTAATGAAAAACTGTTTTTT
TRBJ2-7,.,TRBV7-8,.,CASSLVLGTLTYEQYF,TGTGCCAGCAGCTTAGTCTTAGGGACTCTCACCTACGAGCAGTACTTC
TRBJ1-5,TRBD1,TRBV7-8,.,CASSALQGAKSQPQHF,TGTGCCAGCAGCGCCCTACAGGGGGCTAAGAGTCAGCCCCAGCATTTT